These 14 T cell receptor beta chains share one sample of origin, sequenced in a study of blood T cell repertoires in COVID-19. Data came from immunoSEQ multiplex PCR; TCRdb stores just in-frame clones and leaves some out. The table has about 34,000 clones, 90% seen once. What was sequenced was peripheral blood. The receptors come from a man older than 75 with acute or convalescent COVID-19.

The V and J genes are TRBV27 and TRBJ1-1; maybe TRBD1 (6 bases). V lost 7 bases, J lost 4 bases, and 13 bases lay in between. Germline assignment: CDR1 MNHEY and CDR2 SMNVEV (reference sequence). The CDR3 has 13 amino acids. The CDR3 reads CASTKQGSTEAFF. CDR3 coding DNA: TGTGCCAGCACTAAACAGGGAAGCACTGAAGCTTTCTTT.

This clone was recorded a few times. The chain employs TRBV5-1 and TRBJ1-2; D gene unclear. Germline CDR1 SGHRS, CDR2 YFSETQ. Trimming took off 5 bases at V and 8 bases at J, with 13 bases between the two ends. CDR3 length equals 12 residues. The CDR3, as DNA: TGCGCCAGCAGGGTCGGAGTGAGAGGCTACACCTTC. Translation: CASRVGVRGYTF.

The chain couples TRBV10-3 to TRBJ1-3; tentatively, D is TRBD1 (6 bases). V lost 8 bases and J 0 bases, leaving 17 bases between the germline ends. From germline, CDR1 is ENHRY and CDR2 SYGVKD. The CDR3 has 16 amino acids. CDR3 region: CAIARGQFSSGNTIYF. CDR3 in DNA: TGTGCCATCGCAAGAGGACAGTTCAGCTCTGGAAACACCATATATTTT.

The DNA for the CDR3 is TGTGCCAGCAGCCAACCGGGGAAAAAGATCGCAGATACGCAGTATTTT. Translating gives CASSQPGKKIADTQYF. The V call is TRBV3-1 (or the pseudogene TRBV3-2), the J call TRBJ2-3, with D possibly being TRBD2 (5 bases). The V gene lost 2 bases and the J gene lost 4 bases, with 16 bases spanning the gap. The germline gives CDR1 LGHDT, CDR2 YNNKEL (reference sequence). The CDR3 is made up of 16 amino acids.

This chain connects TRBV5-1 to TRBJ2-3; 8 bases are a match to TRBD2. Germline V gene lookup returns CDR1 SGHRS and CDR2 YFSETQ. This CDR3 has 17 amino acids. With 0 bases clipped from V and 1 base from J, the junction kept 7 bases outside the gene matches. CDR3 bases: TGCGCCAGCAGCTTGGCGCTAGCGGGCTATCGCACAGATACGCAGTATTTT. Translated, it gives CASSLALAGYRTDTQYF.

V gene TRBV3-1 (or the pseudogene TRBV3-2) combines with J gene TRBJ1-2, with TRBD1 matching over 7 bases. V lost 4 bases, J lost 4 bases, and 3 bases stayed unmatched. This CDR3 is 13 amino acids long. Germline CDR1 and CDR2: LGHDT and YNNKEL (reference sequence). In DNA form, the CDR3 reads TGTGCCAGCAGCCCGCGACAGGGCTATGGCTACACCTTC. Its protein product is CASSPRQGYGYTF.

The V call is TRBV10-3, the J call TRBJ1-4; D perhaps matches TRBD1 (5 bases). CDR3 length: 16 residues. Germline V gene lookup returns CDR1 ENHRY and CDR2 SYGVKD. V lost 2 bases and J lost 2, with 12 bases in between. In nucleotides, the CDR3 is TGTGCCATCAGTGAGATCAGGGTGGGGACTAATGAAAAACTGTTTTTT. Its protein product is CAISEIRVGTNEKLFF.

The chain links TRBV6-1 to TRBJ1-1; TRBD1 matches at 8 bases. V lost 2 bases to trimming and J lost 6 bases; unmatched junction nucleotides: 2. The CDR3 loop spans 13 amino acids. Germline V lookup: CDR1 MNHNS, CDR2 SASEGT. This CDR3 reads CASSEWGQAEAFF. CDR3 nucleotides: TGTGCCAGCAGTGAATGGGGACAGGCTGAAGCTTTCTTT.

The chain recombines TRBV2 with TRBJ1-1; D not resolved. V lost 4 bases to trimming and J lost 1 base, with 4 bases between them. The CDR3 has 12 amino acids. CDR1 is SNHLY, CDR2 FYNNEI, per germline. CDR3 nucleotide sequence: TGTGCCAGCAGTGTTAAGAACACTGAAGCTTTCTTT. As protein: CASSVKNTEAFF.

The CDR3 sequence is CASSLTPLGQGESYNSPLHF. The CDR3 nucleotides are TGTGCCAGCTCCCTAACGCCCCTGGGACAGGGGGAATCCTATAATTCACCCCTCCACTTT. The chain employs TRBV18 and TRBJ1-6, with TRBD1 matching 11 bases. V was clipped by 6 bases and J by 1 base; unmatched bases: 14. The CDR3 length is 20 residues. CDR1 is KGHSH, CDR2 LQKENI, per germline.

CDR3: CAWRGDRGLYNEQFF. CDR3 in DNA: TGTGCCTGGAGGGGGGACAGGGGACTCTACAATGAGCAGTTCTTC. The chain recombines TRBV30 with TRBJ2-1; TRBD1 aligns across 10 bases. The CDR3 has 15 residues. Trimming at V came to 3 bases and at J to 3 bases, leaving 5 bases not matched to a gene. CDR1 is GTSNPN and CDR2 is SVGIG in the germline V gene (reference sequence). Variable domain in full (rest from reference TRBV30 and TRBJ2-1): SQTIHQWPATLVQPVGSPLSLECTVEGTSNPNLYWYRQAAGRGLQLLFYSVGIGQISSEVPQNLSASRPQDRQFILSSKKLLLSDSGFYLCAWRGDRGLYNEQFFGPGTRLTVL.

The sample holds one count of this clone. The chain is built from TRBV27 and TRBJ2-7; D uncertain. V was clipped by 2 bases and J by 2 bases, with 7 bases between them. This CDR3 is built from 13 residues. Per the germline V gene, CDR1 is MNHEY and CDR2 is SMNVEV (reference sequence). CDR3: CASSLNRAYEQYF. CDR3 in DNA: TGTGCCAGCAGTTTAAACAGAGCCTACGAGCAGTACTTC.

J is TRBJ2-7 and V is TRBV18; 9 positions agree with TRBD1. The CDR3 has 16 residues. Germline lookup yields CDR1 KGHSH and CDR2 LQKENI. Unmatched junction bases numbered 6, after V lost 1 base and J lost 2 bases. CDR3 protein: CASSPRGTGPTYEQYF. Written as DNA, the CDR3 is TGTGCCAGCTCACCACGGGGGACAGGGCCTACCTACGAGCAGTACTTC.

The chain is built from TRBV28 and TRBJ1-3; a possible D gene is TRBD1 (6 bases). CDR3 length: 16 residues. V lost 6 bases and J lost 0, with 15 bases in between. CDR1 and CDR2 from the germline V gene are MDHEN and SYDVKM. The CDR3 loop is CASSPGTSFSGNTIYF. The CDR3 DNA follows: TGTGCCAGCAGCCCTGGGACATCCTTCTCTGGAAACACCATATATTTT.